The source of this T cell receptor beta chain is a study of radiation and T cells in renal cell carcinoma. V was trimmed by 1 base and J by 3 bases, leaving 11 bases between them. The CDR3 is 14 residues long. The germline V gene encodes CDR1 SGDLS and CDR2 YYNGEE. The data were produced by immunoSEQ multiplex PCR, yet TCRdb's version contains in-frame clones alone and is incomplete. The sample includes around 170,000 clones, about 87% of them seen just once. The time point here: blood 4 weeks post-SBRT, at nephrectomy. Treatment in this sample: 15 Gy SBRT to primary tumor, nephrectomy 4 weeks later. This material consisted of blood, taken from a patient whose treatment included radiotherapy and nephrectomy. The receptor's source is a woman aged 45-65 years with renal cell carcinoma. This chain links TRBV9 with TRBJ2-7; possible D gene TRBD1, 5 bases. CDR3 in DNA: TGTGCCAGCAGCGTAAGTACAGGTATCTACGAGCAGTACTTC. Its translation: CASSVSTGIYEQYF.